This is a list of T cell receptor beta chains from one sample in a study of cytomegalovirus exposure and HLA in healthy donors. TCRdb keeps only in-frame clones here, not all; method: immunoSEQ multiplex PCR. The data show about 220,000 clones, around 90% seen once. The sample comprised PBMCs. Every receptor here comes from a woman aged 18-35 years in good health and CMV-seronegative. CDR3s include the opening cysteine and the closing phenylalanine or tryptophan.

v_call	cdr3_aa
TRBV11-2	CASSFAGGPYEQFF
TRBV6-1	CASSGGGDPYNEQFF
TRBV5-4	CASRGAGDTQYF
TRBV27	CASSARLVPVETQYF
TRBV25-1	CASSDRGGYTF
TRBV27	CASSSSARGLVSHEQFF
TRBV2	CASSVGGLPRNYGYTF
TRBV30	CASASFQGKGAFF
TRBV5-4	CASSPRTGGTDTQYF
TRBV27	CASSFRGTVYEQYF
TRBV19	CASSIRLAERNEQFF
TRBV10-2	CASSESALLAYEQYF
TRBV13	CASSSVTQVNTEAFF
TRBV28	CASSIPQGRQPQHF
TRBV11-1	CASLGGPTRDEQFF
TRBV7-9	CASSSERGLAGDSYEQYF
TRBV27	CASSSGTGGRGYTF
TRBV5-4	CASSRDTNYGYTF
TRBV5-6	CASSLVTGGADTQYF
TRBV25-1	CASIAGSNTGELFF
TRBV19	CASSTGSVGNQPQHF
TRBV7-9	CASSPGATQETQYF
TRBV6-1	CASSVGLAAHTGTQYF
TRBV28	CASSPNRDSVSGYTF
TRBV4-1	CASSHPGTGYEQYF
TRBV4-2	CASSQGVAGGADTQYF
TRBV5-6	CASSLFRGPYGYTF
TRBV19	CASSIAFSDGGDDDTQYF
TRBV7-9	CASRSGTGRDGELFF
TRBV7-2	CASSQQGFLATEAFF
TRBV27	CASSLGGSYNEQFF
TRBV7-8	CASSSRSGTSRSEQYF
TRBV6-1	CASSESPQRGYEQYF
TRBV6-1	CASSAGQVAQVQYF
TRBV27	CASSPRVAKNIQYF
TRBV7-2	CASSLISAQETQYF
TRBV18	CASSPRAAYGYTF
TRBV28	CASSFQGGAYEQYF
TRBV7-2	CASSPGTGGMNEQFF
TRBV30	CAWVTDSGNTIYF
TRBV28	CASSPWRRSSSYEQYF
TRBV29-1	CSVGDSLSEQYF
TRBV2	CASSEATGRNTEAFF
TRBV28	CASSLLDRVNTEAFF
TRBV28	CASSFATWGGDYGYTF
TRBV28	CASSLWGGEVTEAFF
TRBV7-2	CASSYRGVSTDTQYF
TRBV4-1	CASSPRVTLNTQYF
TRBV10-3	CALGRGTGELFF
TRBV6-6	CASSDRGWYEQYF
TRBV18	CASSPLTSGGSSYEQYF
TRBV7-9	CASSPAGGWTDTQYF
TRBV6-1	CASSRELSYEQYF
TRBV6-5	CASSYAAGRASEQFF
TRBV28	CASSLQGDLILTNTGELFF
TRBV4-2	CASSQDRLALGGETQYF
TRBV2	CASSDTSGVRDEQYF
TRBV29-1	CSVCEGNTEAFF
TRBV4-2	CASSHPPTSGRADEQFF
TRBV5-4	CASSLGTKAGTYGYTF